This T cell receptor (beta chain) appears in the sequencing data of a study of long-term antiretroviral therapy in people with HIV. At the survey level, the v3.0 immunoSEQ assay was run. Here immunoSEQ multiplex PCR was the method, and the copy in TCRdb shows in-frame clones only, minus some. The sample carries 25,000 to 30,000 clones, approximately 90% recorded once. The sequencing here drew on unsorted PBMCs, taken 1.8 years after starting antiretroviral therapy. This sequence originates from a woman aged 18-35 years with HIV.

In DNA form, the CDR3 reads TGTGCCAGCTCCAACGACAAGGGCCAGCCCCAGCATTTT. It translates to CASSNDKGQPQHF. The chain couples TRBV18 to TRBJ1-5, with D unresolved. Germline assignment: CDR1 KGHSH and CDR2 LQKENI. The V end was cut by 6 bases, the J end by 7 bases, with 13 bases between. The CDR3 consists of 13 residues.